The 26 T cell receptor beta chains below all came from one sample that was sequenced in a study of blood T cell repertoires in COVID-19. Measured with immunoSEQ multiplex PCR; TCRdb has only the in-frame clones, and not every one. The profile shows 250,000 to 350,000 clones, 89% of them singletons. Material for sequencing was peripheral blood. The receptor source for this set is a woman aged 55-70 years with acute or convalescent COVID-19.

The CDR3 region has the DNA TGTGCCAGCGGCCCAATGGCCGAAACCTATAATTCACCCCTCCACTTT. Translating gives CASGPMAETYNSPLHF. The rearrangement joins TRBV28 to TRBJ1-6; no definite D call. The length of the CDR3 is 16 residues. V dropped 8 bases and J dropped 2 bases, with 16 bases sitting between them. Germline CDR1 and CDR2: MDHEN and SYDVKM.

This chain uses TRBV27 with TRBJ1-4, with 10 bases aligning to TRBD1. Germline CDR1 reads MNHEY; CDR2 reads SMNVEV (reference sequence). The J segment lost 7 bases and the V segment lost 5 bases, leaving 4 bases of the junction unmatched. This CDR3 has 14 residues. The CDR3 loop is CASSDRGRVEKLFF. In DNA, the CDR3 is TGTGCCAGCAGTGACAGGGGGCGGGTTGAAAAACTGTTTTTT.

The chain is built from TRBV7-8 and TRBJ2-7, with 8 positions matching TRBD2. The CDR3 runs to 15 residues. In germline, CDR1 is SGHVS, CDR2 FQNEAQ. The V and J ends lost 2 bases and 7 bases, in that order; junction bases with no gene match: 10. The CDR3 sequence: CASSLLGTRVEEQYF. Written as DNA, the CDR3 is TGTGCCAGCAGCTTACTTGGGACTAGGGTCGAGGAGCAGTACTTC.

The chain recombines TRBV7-9 with TRBJ2-1; the match to TRBD1 covers 7 bases. CDR1 is SEHNR and CDR2 is FQNEAQ in the germline V gene (reference sequence). V lost 5 bases and J lost 4; bases outside the gene matches: 8. The CDR3 is 15 amino acids. CDR3 nucleotides: TGTGCCAGCAGCGTAGGGGGCGAAAGGTACAATGAGCAGTTCTTC. As protein: CASSVGGERYNEQFF.

This clone has just one count. The rearrangement joins TRBV6-5 to TRBJ2-1; 7 bases fit TRBD2. Losses at the gene ends were 6 bases for V and 4 bases for J; bases not matched to a gene: 6. Germline assignment: CDR1 MNHEY and CDR2 SVGAGI. The CDR3 is 14 amino acids. The CDR3 nucleotides are TGTGCCAGCAGGGCCAGCGGGGAATACAATGAGCAGTTCTTC. This translates into CASRASGEYNEQFF.

The V gene is TRBV28, the J gene TRBJ1-1; D possibly corresponds to TRBD1 (6 bases). CDR3 size: 15 residues. V lost 4 bases, J lost 4 bases, and 16 bases lay in between. The V gene's germline CDR1 is MDHEN and CDR2 SYDVKM. The CDR3 sequence: CASSYGDRSPTEAFF. CDR3 in DNA: TGTGCCAGCAGTTATGGAGACAGGAGCCCCACTGAAGCTTTCTTT.

This clone occurred a few times. This sequence joins TRBV5-1 and TRBJ2-7; TRBD2 agrees at 8 bases. V shed 4 bases and J 0 bases; nucleotides not matched to a gene: 3. CDR3 length: 14 residues. Germline V lookup: CDR1 SGHRS, CDR2 YFSETQ. CDR3 in DNA: TGCGCCAGCAGCATCGGGGGGGCCTCCTACGAGCAGTACTTC. This translates into CASSIGGASYEQYF.

This clone has just a few counts. The rearrangement uses TRBV29-1 and TRBJ1-4; 8 positions agree with TRBD1. Germline V gene data show CDR1 as SQVTM and CDR2 as ANQGSEA. V shed 4 bases, J shed 8 bases, and the junction held 3 bases outside the gene matches. This CDR3 region has 12 residues. The CDR3: CSVAGGREKLFF. In nucleotides, the CDR3 is TGCAGCGTTGCAGGGGGCAGAGAAAAACTGTTTTTT. Together with reference TRBV29-1 and TRBJ1-4, the CDR3 gives the full variable domain: SAVISQKPSRDICQRGTSLTIQCQVDSQVTMMFWYRQQPGQSLTLIATANQGSEATYESGFVIDKFPISRPNLTFSTLTVSNMSPEDSSIYLCSVAGGREKLFFGSGTQLSVL.

The CDR3 DNA follows: TGTGCCAGCAGTTTATTTAGCGGGGGTCACTACGAGCAGTACTTC. It encodes CASSLFSGGHYEQYF. J is TRBJ2-7 and V is TRBV28; 9 nucleotides align to TRBD2. Per germline, CDR1 MDHEN and CDR2 SYDVKM. Trimming cost V 1 base and J 3 bases; bases outside gene matches: 4. The CDR3 runs to 15 residues.

V and J are TRBV11-3 and TRBJ2-1; D possibly corresponds to TRBD2 (6 bases). CDR3 size: 13 residues. CDR1 SGHNT and CDR2 YENEEA come from the germline V gene. The V and J ends lost 3 bases and 10 bases respectively, with 13 bases between them. This chain's CDR3 is CASSLVARGEQFF. The CDR3 region has the DNA TGTGCCAGCAGCTTGGTAGCGCGGGGCGAGCAGTTCTTC.

The V call is TRBV7-9, the J call TRBJ1-2, with D possibly matching TRBD1 (5 bases). This CDR3 spans 18 amino acids. V was cut by 2 bases and J by 1 base, with 20 bases left in between. The V gene's germline CDR1 is SEHNR and CDR2 FQNEAQ (reference sequence). The CDR3 reads CASSLLGARGAYNYGYTF. As DNA, the CDR3 is TGTGCCAGCAGCTTACTAGGTGCGCGCGGGGCCTATAACTATGGCTACACCTTC. Full variable domain (outside the CDR3, taken from reference TRBV7-9 and TRBJ1-2): DTGVSQNPRHKITKRGQNVTFRCDPISEHNRLYWYRQTLGQGPEFLTYFQNEAQLEKSRLLSDRFSAERPKGSFSTLEIQRTEQGDSAMYLCASSLLGARGAYNYGYTFGSGTRLTVV.

This clone was seen a handful of times. The gene calls are TRBV19 and TRBJ1-1; 7 bases map to TRBD1. This CDR3 is built from 17 residues. The trim removed 5 bases at V and 1 base at J, leaving 13 bases unmatched. Germline V lookup: CDR1 LNHDA, CDR2 SQIVND (reference sequence). The CDR3 bases are TGTGCCAGTAGTTGGGGACAGATCGCTCCGCCGAACACTGAAGCTTTCTTT. Residues: CASSWGQIAPPNTEAFF.

This rearrangement joins TRBV2 to TRBJ2-5; TRBD1 matches at 11 bases. Germline CDR1 is SNHLY and CDR2 is FYNNEI. V lost 5 bases and J lost 2; bases outside the gene matches: 7. CDR3 length: 16 amino acids. The chain's CDR3 is CASSPGQGAGQETQYF. The CDR3 DNA reads as TGTGCCAGCAGTCCCGGACAGGGGGCAGGGCAAGAGACCCAGTACTTC.

This sequence joins TRBV6-5 and TRBJ1-5; D is perhaps TRBD1 (5 bases). From germline, CDR1 is MNHEY and CDR2 SVGAGI. The V end lost 5 bases, the J end lost 0 bases, and 11 bases lay between the germline ends. The CDR3 spans 15 residues. CDR3 DNA sequence: TGTGCCAGCAGTCTGGGACTGAATAGCAATCAGCCCCAGCATTTT. Its translation is CASSLGLNSNQPQHF.

The chain recombines TRBV6-5 with TRBJ1-2; 7 nucleotides agree with TRBD1. Trimming took 5 bases from V and 7 from J; bases not matched to a gene: 10. Germline-derived CDR1 and CDR2 are MNHEY and SVGAGI. This CDR3 is built from 14 residues. The CDR3 loop is CASSPGQTPGGYTF. CDR3 in DNA: TGTGCCAGCAGTCCGGGACAGACTCCCGGTGGCTACACCTTC.

The CDR3 region has the DNA TGTGCCAGCAGCGCCGGTGGCAGGAACTACGAGCAGTACTTC. Translated: CASSAGGRNYEQYF. The chain is built from TRBV5-5 and TRBJ2-7; D gene unclear. The V end lost 4 bases, the J end lost 3 bases, and 14 bases lay between the germline ends. The CDR3 runs to 14 residues. The germline V gene has CDR1 SGHKS and CDR2 YYEKEE (reference sequence).

This chain links TRBV28 with TRBJ2-1; D gene ambiguous. V was pared by 1 base and J by 6 bases, with 7 bases between. Germline CDR1 reads MDHEN; CDR2 reads SYDVKM. The CDR3 is made up of 13 amino acids. The CDR3 sequence: CASSLSPGNEQFF. CDR3 nucleotide sequence: TGTGCCAGCAGTTTATCCCCGGGCAATGAGCAGTTCTTC.

This rearrangement joins TRBV19 to TRBJ2-2; 10 bases are shared with TRBD1. CDR3 length: 15 amino acids. Germline assignment: CDR1 LNHDA and CDR2 SQIVND (reference sequence). V was clipped by 6 bases and J by 2 bases; unmatched bases: 3. DNA for the CDR3: TGTGCCAGTAGACAGACAGGGGGCAACACCGGGGAGCTGTTTTTT. As protein: CASRQTGGNTGELFF. The full variable domain, in which reference TRBV19 and TRBJ2-2 provide the parts outside the CDR3, is DGGITQSPKYLFRKEGQNVTLSCEQNLNHDAMYWYRQDPGQGLRLIYYSQIVNDFQKGDIAEGYSVSREKKESFPLTVTSAQKNPTAFYLCASRQTGGNTGELFFGEGSRLTVL.

The chain is built from TRBV3-1 (or the pseudogene TRBV3-2) and TRBJ1-1; no clear D. The CDR3 consists of 15 residues. V was pared by 1 base and J by 1 base, with 10 bases between. The germline CDR1 and CDR2 sequences are LGHDT and YNNKEL (reference sequence). This chain's CDR3 is CASSQGVPGNTEAFF. The CDR3 coding sequence is TGTGCCAGCAGCCAAGGGGTCCCGGGGAACACTGAAGCTTTCTTT.

DNA for the CDR3: TGTGCCAGCAATCCAGGGGAAGGAGAAGAGACCCAGTACTTC. Protein product: CASNPGEGEETQYF. V is TRBV27 and J is TRBJ2-5; D perhaps matches TRBD1 (6 bases). The CDR3 is 14 residues long. From germline, CDR1 is MNHEY and CDR2 SMNVEV (reference sequence). V lost 7 bases and J lost 3, with 15 bases in between.

The chain combines TRBV10-2 with TRBJ2-7; no firm D call. Germline CDR1 reads WSHSY; CDR2 reads SAAADI. The CDR3 totals 14 residues. With 5 bases removed from V and 6 bases from J, the gap between germline ends came to 17 bases. The DNA of the CDR3 is TGCGCCAGCAGTTTTAGACAAGCCGATAGCGAGCAGTACTTC. Its protein is CASSFRQADSEQYF.

A single count supports this clone. The chain links TRBV5-1 to TRBJ1-1, with 7 nucleotides matching TRBD1. J gave up 4 bases and V 0 bases, and 6 bases lay outside the gene matches. Looked up from germline, CDR1 is SGHRS and CDR2 is YFSETQ. This CDR3 has 15 amino acids. CDR3 in amino acids: CASSLGQGWGTEAFF. CDR3 nucleotides: TGCGCCAGCAGCTTGGGACAGGGTTGGGGCACTGAAGCTTTCTTT.

The J gene is TRBJ2-1, the V gene TRBV29-1, with a possible D match to TRBD2 (6 bases). Germline CDR1 is SQVTM and CDR2 is ANQGSEA. Trimming cost V 5 bases and J 6 bases, with 14 bases left between them. The CDR3 is 13 amino acids. The CDR3 nucleotides are TGCAGCGTTTGCCCCCCGGGAGTCAATGAGCAGTTCTTC. Translated: CSVCPPGVNEQFF.

This clone was counted only a few times. CDR3 nucleotide sequence: TGTGCCAGCAGCTTAGGGCAGGGGGCCCAGCCCCAGCATTTT. Its translation is CASSLGQGAQPQHF. The V call is TRBV7-2, the J call TRBJ1-5, with 8 bases identical to TRBD1. Germline values: CDR1 SGHTA, CDR2 FQGNSA. CDR3 length: 14 residues. With V trimmed by 1 base and J by 7 bases, 3 bases remained unmatched.

A few counts support this clone. The V gene is TRBV4-2, the J gene TRBJ1-2; a possible D gene is TRBD1 (5 bases). The length of the CDR3 is 16 residues. The germline V and J ends were trimmed by 3 bases and 8 bases, with 22 bases remaining between them. The germline V gene encodes CDR1 LGHNA and CDR2 YNFKEQ. CDR3 in DNA: TGTGCCAGCAGCCAGGCTCAGGGCGGCGTAACAATGGGCTACACCTTC. As protein: CASSQAQGGVTMGYTF.

The chain uses TRBV15 and TRBJ1-1, with D perhaps matching TRBD1 (5 bases). The CDR3 is 15 residues long. Trimming took off 1 base at V and 1 base at J, with 10 bases between the two ends. The V gene's germline CDR1 is LNHNV and CDR2 YYDKDF (reference sequence). The CDR3: CATSRGPTGNTEAFF. CDR3 in DNA: TGTGCCACCAGCAGAGGGCCAACAGGGAACACTGAAGCTTTCTTT.